The TCR beta chain under discussion was sequenced for a study of cytomegalovirus exposure and HLA in healthy donors. V was pared by 4 bases and J by 12 bases, with 13 bases between. Germline CDR1 and CDR2: SGHNT and YYREEE (reference sequence). The CDR3 totals 11 residues. At the time of sampling, donors were nominally healthy, though unrecorded immune exposures were likely. PCR was performed using 60 Vbeta and 13 Jbeta primers. The authors' processing: In a later analysis, 60 million to 90 million unique TCR beta chains included roughly 11 million shared by two or more donors. TCRdb's table, derived via immunoSEQ multiplex PCR, lists solely in-frame clones and lacks some. V, J and clone size were drawn from that table, and D and trimming were deduced from the DNA. Seen here are 150,000 to 200,000 clones, more than 70% observed once, and the top ten hold 0.85% to 1.4%.

Sequencing input: PBMCs. The chain uses TRBV5-4 and TRBJ1-2; D is uncertain. This TCR derives from a woman aged 40 to 50 in good health and CMV-seronegative. CDR3 sequence: CASSLWEEHTF. The CDR3 bases are TGTGCCAGCAGCCTCTGGGAGGAGCACACCTTC.